The subject of this entry is one T cell receptor (beta chain). How the authors handled the data: Estimation of nucleated cell counts was performed using reference gene primer amplification. The data were produced by immunoSEQ multiplex PCR, yet TCRdb's version contains in-frame clones alone and is incomplete. D and trimming were read from the DNA, whereas the V and J calls and clone size are those reported in that table. The data show more than 150,000 clones, less than 85% seen once. This entry belongs to a study of blood T cell repertoires in COVID-19. The wider study: Acute and convalescent COVID-19 specimens originated in the United States, Italy and Spain. PBMCs, B-cell-depleted T cells, or T cells provided the cDNA or gDNA that made up the material.

This CDR3 contains 15 residues. V was pared by 1 base and J by 6 bases, with 15 bases between. Germline values: CDR1 SGHNT, CDR2 YENEEA. The chain recombines TRBV11-3 with TRBJ1-2; D call uncertain. The specimen was peripheral blood. This clonotype originated in a human donor in a cohort sampled during active COVID-19. The CDR3 reads CASSLAIALRDGYTF. The CDR3 DNA is TGTGCCAGCAGCTTAGCAATCGCACTCCGGGATGGCTACACCTTC. Complete variable domain (other parts from reference TRBV11-3 and TRBJ1-2): EAGVVQSPRYKIIEKKQPVAFWCNPISGHNTLYWYLQNLGQGPELLIRYENEEAVDDSQLPKDRFSAERLKGVDSTLKIQPAELGDSAVYLCASSLAIALRDGYTFGSGTRLTVV.